This T cell receptor beta chain appears in the sequencing data of a study of graft-versus-host responses after intestinal transplantation. Overall study context: The study gave all recipients anti-thymocyte globulin induction, then tacrolimus and steroids for about 3 years. Notes on the study in general: There was an association between peak levels of circulating GvH clones and early post-transplant HvG declines. GvH clones occurred in recipient marrow; some first appeared in ileum or blood.

Clones were read by immunoSEQ multiplex PCR, and TCRdb kept only the in-frame ones, dropping some. The profile shows 75,000 to 100,000 clones, approximately 92% of them singletons. Remarks on this clone: Its antigen remains unknown.

The origin of this receptor is a human patient who received an intestinal transplant, so some T cells may come from the graft donor. Sequencing was performed on PBMCs, taken roughly 450 days after intestinal transplant.

The CDR3, as DNA: TGTGCCATCAGTGAGGGGGATGAGCAGTTCTTC. This encodes CAISEGDEQFF. This chain links TRBV10-3 with TRBJ2-1; D is unresolved. The germline V gene encodes CDR1 ENHRY and CDR2 SYGVKD. Trimming took off 2 bases at V and 8 bases at J, with 4 bases between the two ends. The CDR3 consists of 11 residues.